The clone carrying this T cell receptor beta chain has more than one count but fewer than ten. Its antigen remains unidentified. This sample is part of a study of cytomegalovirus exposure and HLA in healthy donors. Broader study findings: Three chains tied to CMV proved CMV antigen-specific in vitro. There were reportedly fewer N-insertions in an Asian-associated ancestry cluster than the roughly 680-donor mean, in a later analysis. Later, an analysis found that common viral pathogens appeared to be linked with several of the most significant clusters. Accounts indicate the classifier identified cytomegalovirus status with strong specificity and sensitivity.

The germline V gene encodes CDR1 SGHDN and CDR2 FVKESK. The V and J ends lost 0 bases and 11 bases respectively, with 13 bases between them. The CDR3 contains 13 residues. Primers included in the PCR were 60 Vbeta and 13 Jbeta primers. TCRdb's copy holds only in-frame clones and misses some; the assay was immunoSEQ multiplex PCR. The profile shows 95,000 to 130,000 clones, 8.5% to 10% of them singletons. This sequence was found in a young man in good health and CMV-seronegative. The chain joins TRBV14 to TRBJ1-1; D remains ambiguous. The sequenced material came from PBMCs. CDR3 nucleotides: TGTGCCAGCAGCCAAGATTCGGCGGGGTTGGCTTTCTTT. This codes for CASSQDSAGLAFF. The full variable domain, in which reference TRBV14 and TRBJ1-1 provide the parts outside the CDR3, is EAGVTQFPSHSVIEKGQTVTLRCDPISGHDNLYWYRRVMGKEIKFLLHFVKESKQDESGMPNNRFLAERTGGTYSTLKVQPAELEDSGVYFCASSQDSAGLAFFGQGTRLTVV.